One TCR beta chain is described in this entry. Its antigen is undetermined. Libraries were prepared by immunoSEQ multiplex PCR; TCRdb keeps only in-frame clonotypes and omits some of them. The sample holds 90,000 or so clones, around 87% seen once. The record originates from a study of OX40 agonist ivuxolimab in advanced cancers. Looking at the study overall: People in dose escalation had one of these cancers: hepatocellular carcinoma, melanoma, renal cell or head and neck cancer. Checkpoint inhibitors had been given previously to under 50% of patients.

The study's findings and limits: In general, CD8+ T cells held more expanded clones than CD4+ did, on average.

V gave up 6 bases and J gave up 6 bases; unmatched junction bases: 7. CDR1 is MRHNA, CDR2 SNTAGT, per germline. The length of the CDR3 is 15 residues. This receptor was identified in an adult with an advanced solid tumor such as melanoma, head and neck, liver or kidney cancer. Material: CD4+ or CD8+ T cells sorted from blood, obtained in a trial of the OX40 agonist ivuxolimab. The genes are TRBV6-4 and TRBJ2-2; 10 positions match TRBD1. CDR3 protein: CASRSGTGDPGELFF. The CDR3 nucleotides are TGTGCCAGCAGATCCGGGACAGGGGATCCCGGGGAGCTGTTTTTT.